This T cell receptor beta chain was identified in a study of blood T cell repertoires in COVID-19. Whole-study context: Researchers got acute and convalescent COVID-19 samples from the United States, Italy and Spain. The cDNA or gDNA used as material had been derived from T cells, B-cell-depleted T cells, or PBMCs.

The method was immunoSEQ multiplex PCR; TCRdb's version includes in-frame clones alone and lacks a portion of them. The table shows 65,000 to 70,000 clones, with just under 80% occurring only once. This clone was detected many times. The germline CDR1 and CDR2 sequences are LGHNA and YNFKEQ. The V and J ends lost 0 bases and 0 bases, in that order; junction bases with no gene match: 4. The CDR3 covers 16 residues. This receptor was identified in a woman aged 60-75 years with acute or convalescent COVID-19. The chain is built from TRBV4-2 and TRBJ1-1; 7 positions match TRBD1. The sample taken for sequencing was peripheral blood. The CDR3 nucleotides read TGTGCCAGCAGCCAAGAAGGGACAGTCATGAACACTGAAGCTTTCTTT. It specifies CASSQEGTVMNTEAFF.